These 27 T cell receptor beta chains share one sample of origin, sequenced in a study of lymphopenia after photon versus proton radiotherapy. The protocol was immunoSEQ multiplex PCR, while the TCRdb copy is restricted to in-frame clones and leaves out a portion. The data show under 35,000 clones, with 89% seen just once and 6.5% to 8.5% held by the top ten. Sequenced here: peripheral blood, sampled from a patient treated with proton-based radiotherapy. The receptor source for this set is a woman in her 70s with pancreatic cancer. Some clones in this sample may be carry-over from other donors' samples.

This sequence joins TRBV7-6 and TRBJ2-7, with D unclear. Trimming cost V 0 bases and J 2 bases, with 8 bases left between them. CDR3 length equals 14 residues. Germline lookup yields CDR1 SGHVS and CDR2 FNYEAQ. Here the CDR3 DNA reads TGTGCCAGCAGCTTAGCACGGACGACCTACGAGCAGTACTTC. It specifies CASSLARTTYEQYF. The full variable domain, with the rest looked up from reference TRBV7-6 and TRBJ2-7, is GAGVSQSPRYKVTKRGQDVALRCDPISGHVSLYWYRQALGQGPEFLTYFNYEAQQDKSGLPNDRFSAERPEGSISTLTIQRTEQRDSAMYRCASSLARTTYEQYFGPGTRLTVT.

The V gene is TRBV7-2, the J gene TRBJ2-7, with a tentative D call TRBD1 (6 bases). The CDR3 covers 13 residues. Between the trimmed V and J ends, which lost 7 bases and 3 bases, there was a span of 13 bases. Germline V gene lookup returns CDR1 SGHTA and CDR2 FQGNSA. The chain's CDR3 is CASTQGHLYEQYF. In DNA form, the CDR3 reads TGTGCCAGCACCCAGGGACACCTCTACGAGCAGTACTTC.

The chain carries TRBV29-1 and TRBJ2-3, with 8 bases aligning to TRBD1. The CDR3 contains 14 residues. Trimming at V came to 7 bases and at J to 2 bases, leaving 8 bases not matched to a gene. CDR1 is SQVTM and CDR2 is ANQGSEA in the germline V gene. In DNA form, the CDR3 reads TGCAGCGCCCGGCCGACAGGGGCCACAGATACGCAGTATTTT. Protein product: CSARPTGATDTQYF.

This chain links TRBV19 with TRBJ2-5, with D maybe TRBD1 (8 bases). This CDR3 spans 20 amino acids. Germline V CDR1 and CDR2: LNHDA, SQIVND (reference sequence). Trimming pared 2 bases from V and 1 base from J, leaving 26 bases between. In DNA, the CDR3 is TGTGCCAGTAGTATACAGGACAGGGCGTTACTAGCGACCTCCCAAGAGACCCAGTACTTC. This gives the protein CASSIQDRALLATSQETQYF.

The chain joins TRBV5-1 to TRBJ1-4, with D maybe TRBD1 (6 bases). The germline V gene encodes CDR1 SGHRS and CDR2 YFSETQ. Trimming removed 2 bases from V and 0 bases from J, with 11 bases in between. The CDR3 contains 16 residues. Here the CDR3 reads CASSLQGHATNEKLFF. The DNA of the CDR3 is TGCGCCAGCAGCTTACAGGGTCATGCAACTAATGAAAAACTGTTTTTT.

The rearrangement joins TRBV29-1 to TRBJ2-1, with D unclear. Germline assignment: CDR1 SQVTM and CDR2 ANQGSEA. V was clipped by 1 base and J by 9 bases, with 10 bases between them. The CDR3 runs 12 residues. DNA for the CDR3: TGCAGCGTTGAAGGTGATAAGGGTGAGCAGTTCTTC. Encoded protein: CSVEGDKGEQFF.

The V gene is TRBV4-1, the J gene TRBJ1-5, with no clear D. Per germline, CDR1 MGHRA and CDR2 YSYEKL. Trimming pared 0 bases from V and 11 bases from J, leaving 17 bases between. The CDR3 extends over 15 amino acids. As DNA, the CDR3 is TGCGCCAGCAGCCAAGATCTGGCAGGCGGTAGGTCCCAGCATTTT. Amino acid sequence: CASSQDLAGGRSQHF.

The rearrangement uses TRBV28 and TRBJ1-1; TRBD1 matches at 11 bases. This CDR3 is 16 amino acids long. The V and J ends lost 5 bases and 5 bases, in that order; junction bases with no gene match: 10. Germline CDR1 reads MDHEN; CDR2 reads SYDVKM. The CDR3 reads CASSIIFGQGATEAFF. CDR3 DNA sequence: TGTGCCAGCAGTATAATTTTCGGACAGGGGGCGACTGAAGCTTTCTTT.

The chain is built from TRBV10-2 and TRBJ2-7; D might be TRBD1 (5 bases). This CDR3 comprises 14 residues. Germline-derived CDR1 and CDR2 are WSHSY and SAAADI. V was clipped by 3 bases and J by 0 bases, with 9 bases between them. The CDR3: CASSETGASYEQYF. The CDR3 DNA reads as TGCGCCAGCAGTGAAACAGGAGCCTCCTACGAGCAGTACTTC.

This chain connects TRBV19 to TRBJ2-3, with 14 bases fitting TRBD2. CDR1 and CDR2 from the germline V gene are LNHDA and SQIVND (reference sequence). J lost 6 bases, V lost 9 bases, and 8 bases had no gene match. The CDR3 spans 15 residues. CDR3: CASRLAGGSGDTQYF. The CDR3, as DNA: TGTGCCAGCCGACTAGCGGGAGGGTCCGGGGATACGCAGTATTTT.

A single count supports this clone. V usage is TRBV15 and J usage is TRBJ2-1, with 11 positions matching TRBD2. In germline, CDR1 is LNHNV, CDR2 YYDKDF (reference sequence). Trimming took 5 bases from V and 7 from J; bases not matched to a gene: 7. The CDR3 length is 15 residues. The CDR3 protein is CATSSSGRWSNEQFF. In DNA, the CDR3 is TGTGCCACCAGCTCTAGCGGGAGGTGGTCAAATGAGCAGTTCTTC.

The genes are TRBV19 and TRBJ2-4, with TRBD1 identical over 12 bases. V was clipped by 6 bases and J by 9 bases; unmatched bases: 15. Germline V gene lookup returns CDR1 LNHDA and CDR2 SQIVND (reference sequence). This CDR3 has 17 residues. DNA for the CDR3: TGTGCCAGTAGCACCAACCGGGACAGGGGGCCGGGGCCCATTCAGTACTTC. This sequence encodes CASSTNRDRGPGPIQYF.

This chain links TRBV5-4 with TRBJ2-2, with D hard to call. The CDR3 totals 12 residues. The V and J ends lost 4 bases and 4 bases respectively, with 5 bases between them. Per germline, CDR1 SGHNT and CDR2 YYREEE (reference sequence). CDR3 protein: CASSDPTGELFF. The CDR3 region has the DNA TGTGCCAGCAGCGATCCCACCGGGGAGCTGTTTTTT.

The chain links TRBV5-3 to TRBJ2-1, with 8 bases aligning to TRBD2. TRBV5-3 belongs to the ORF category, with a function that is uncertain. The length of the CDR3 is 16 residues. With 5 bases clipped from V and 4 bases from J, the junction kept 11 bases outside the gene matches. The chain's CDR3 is CARRTLGLAGYNEQFF. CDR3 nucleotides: TGTGCCAGAAGGACCCTGGGGCTAGCGGGTTACAATGAGCAGTTCTTC.

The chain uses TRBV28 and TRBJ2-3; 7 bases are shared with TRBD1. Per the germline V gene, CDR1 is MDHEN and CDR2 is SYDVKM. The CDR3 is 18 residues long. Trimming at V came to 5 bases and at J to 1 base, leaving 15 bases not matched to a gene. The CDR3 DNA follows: TGTGCCAGCAGTGCCAGACTGATAAGGGGGCAGGGCACAGATACGCAGTATTTT. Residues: CASSARLIRGQGTDTQYF.

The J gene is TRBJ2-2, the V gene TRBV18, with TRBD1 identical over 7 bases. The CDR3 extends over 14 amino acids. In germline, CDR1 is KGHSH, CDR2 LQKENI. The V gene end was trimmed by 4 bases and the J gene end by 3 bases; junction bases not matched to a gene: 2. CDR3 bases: TGTGCCAGCTCACTCGACAGGGACACCGGGGAGCTGTTTTTT. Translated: CASSLDRDTGELFF.

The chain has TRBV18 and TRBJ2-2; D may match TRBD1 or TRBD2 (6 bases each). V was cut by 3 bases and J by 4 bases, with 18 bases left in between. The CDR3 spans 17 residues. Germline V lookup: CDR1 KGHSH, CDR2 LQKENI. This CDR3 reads CASSPPGRPRGTGELFF. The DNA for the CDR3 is TGTGCCAGCTCACCCCCGGGGAGGCCCAGGGGCACCGGGGAGCTGTTTTTT.

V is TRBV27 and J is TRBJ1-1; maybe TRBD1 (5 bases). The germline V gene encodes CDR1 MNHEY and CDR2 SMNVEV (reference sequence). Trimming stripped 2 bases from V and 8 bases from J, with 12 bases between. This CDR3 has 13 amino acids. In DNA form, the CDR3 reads TGTGCCAGCAGTTTAATCGAGACAGCCGAAGCTTTCTTT. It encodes CASSLIETAEAFF.

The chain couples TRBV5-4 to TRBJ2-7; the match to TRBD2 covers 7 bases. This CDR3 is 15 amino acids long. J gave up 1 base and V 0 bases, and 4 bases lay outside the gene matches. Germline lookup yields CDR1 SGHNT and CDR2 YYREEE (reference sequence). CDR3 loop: CASSLGGTTSYEQYF. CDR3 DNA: TGTGCCAGCAGCTTGGGAGGGACTACGTCCTACGAGCAGTACTTC. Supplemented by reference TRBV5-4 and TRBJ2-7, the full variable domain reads ETGVTQSPTHLIKTRGQQVTLRCSSQSGHNTVSWYQQALGQGPQFIFQYYREEENGRGNFPPRFSGLQFPNYSSELNVNALELDDSALYLCASSLGGTTSYEQYFGPGTRLTVT.

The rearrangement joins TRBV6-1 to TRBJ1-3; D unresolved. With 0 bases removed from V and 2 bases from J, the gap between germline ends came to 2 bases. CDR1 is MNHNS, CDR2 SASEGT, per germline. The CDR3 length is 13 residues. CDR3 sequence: CASSEAAGNTIYF. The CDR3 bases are TGTGCCAGCAGTGAAGCGGCTGGAAACACCATATATTTT.

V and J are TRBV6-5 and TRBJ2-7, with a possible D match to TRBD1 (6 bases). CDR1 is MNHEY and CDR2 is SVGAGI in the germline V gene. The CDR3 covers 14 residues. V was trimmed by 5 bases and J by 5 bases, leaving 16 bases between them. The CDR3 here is CASSLKTGSDEQYF. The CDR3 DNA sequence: TGTGCCAGCAGTCTTAAAACAGGGTCCGACGAGCAGTACTTC.

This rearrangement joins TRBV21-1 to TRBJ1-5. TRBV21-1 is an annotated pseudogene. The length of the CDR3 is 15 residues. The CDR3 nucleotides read TGTGCCAGCAGGTGGGACAAGGAGGGGAATCAGCCCCAGCATTTT. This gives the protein CASRWDKEGNQPQHF.

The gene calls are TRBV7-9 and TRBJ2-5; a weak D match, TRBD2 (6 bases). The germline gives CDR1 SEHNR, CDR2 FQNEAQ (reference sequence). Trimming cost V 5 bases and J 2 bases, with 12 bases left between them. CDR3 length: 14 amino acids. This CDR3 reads CASSPRTKQETQYF. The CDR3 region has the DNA TGTGCCAGCAGCCCCCGGACTAAGCAAGAGACCCAGTACTTC.

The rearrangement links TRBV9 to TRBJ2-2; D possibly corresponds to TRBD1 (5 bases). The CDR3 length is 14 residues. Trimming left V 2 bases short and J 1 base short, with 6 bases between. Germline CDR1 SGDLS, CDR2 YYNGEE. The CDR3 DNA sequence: TGTGCCAGCAGCGTTGGACAGAACACCGGGGAGCTGTTTTTT. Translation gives CASSVGQNTGELFF.

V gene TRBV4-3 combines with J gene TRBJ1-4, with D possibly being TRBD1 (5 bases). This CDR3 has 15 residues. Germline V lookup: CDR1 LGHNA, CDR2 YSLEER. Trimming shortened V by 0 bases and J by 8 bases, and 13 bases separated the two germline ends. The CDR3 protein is CASSQDPGSVEKLFF. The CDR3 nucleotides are TGCGCCAGCAGCCAAGATCCAGGGAGTGTGGAAAAACTGTTTTTT.

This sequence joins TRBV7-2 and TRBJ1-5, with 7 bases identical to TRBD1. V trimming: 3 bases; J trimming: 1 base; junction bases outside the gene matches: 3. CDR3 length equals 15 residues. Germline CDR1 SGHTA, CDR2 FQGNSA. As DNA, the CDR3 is TGTGCCAGCAGCTTCGGGACAGTAAGCAATCAGCCCCAGCATTTT. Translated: CASSFGTVSNQPQHF. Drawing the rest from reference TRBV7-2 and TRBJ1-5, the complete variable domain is GAGVSQSPSNKVTEKGKDVELRCDPISGHTALYWYRQSLGQGLEFLIYFQGNSAPDKSGLPSDRFSAERTGGSVSTLTIQRTQQEDSAVYLCASSFGTVSNQPQHFGDGTRLSIL.

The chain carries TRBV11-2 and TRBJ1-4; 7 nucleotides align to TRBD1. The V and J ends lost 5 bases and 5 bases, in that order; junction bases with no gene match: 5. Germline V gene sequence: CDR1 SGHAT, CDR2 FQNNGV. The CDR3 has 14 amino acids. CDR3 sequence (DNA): TGTGCCAGCAGCACGCCGACAGGGAATGAAAAACTGTTTTTT. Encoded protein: CASSTPTGNEKLFF.